These 27 T cell receptor beta chains came from one sample sequenced in a study of blood T cell repertoires in COVID-19. Profiled with immunoSEQ multiplex PCR; TCRdb holds only in-frame clones, not every one. The table includes approximately 160,000 clones, over 65% detected once. Sequenced sample: PBMCs or T cells enriched from blood (not recorded which). These receptors all come from a woman aged 50 to 60 who had recovered from COVID-19.

V gene TRBV2 combines with J gene TRBJ1-2; possibly TRBD1 for D (6 bases). V lost 11 bases, J lost 2 bases, and 21 bases lay in between. Germline CDR1 is SNHLY and CDR2 is FYNNEI. This CDR3 region has 15 residues. As DNA, the CDR3 is TGTGCCCGGCTGAAAGGACAGACTAAAAACTATGGCTACACCTTC. It is translated as CARLKGQTKNYGYTF.

The V call is TRBV5-1, the J call TRBJ2-2; D uncertain. Trimming removed 0 bases from V and 0 bases from J, with 9 bases in between. Germline V gene data show CDR1 as SGHRS and CDR2 as YFSETQ. The CDR3 covers 16 residues. CDR3 coding DNA: TGCGCCAGCAGCTTGGTAGCAGCGACGAACACCGGGGAGCTGTTTTTT. Encoded protein: CASSLVAATNTGELFF.

The rearrangement uses TRBV29-1 and TRBJ1-4, with 7 bases that match TRBD1. The CDR3 extends over 19 amino acids. The ends lost 5 bases at V and 6 bases at J; junction bases unmatched: 24. Germline V gene sequence: CDR1 SQVTM, CDR2 ANQGSEA. The CDR3 DNA sequence: TGCAGCGTTCGGGATCCGGGACAGACGGGTCCTCTTTCTGATGAAAAACTGTTTTTT. This translates into CSVRDPGQTGPLSDEKLFF.

V is TRBV5-1 and J is TRBJ1-3; 7 nucleotides line up with TRBD1. Germline-derived CDR1 and CDR2 are SGHRS and YFSETQ. This CDR3 is 14 amino acids long. The V gene end was trimmed by 4 bases and the J gene end by 9 bases; junction bases not matched to a gene: 10. Here the CDR3 reads CASSPGTAGVTIYF. Here the CDR3 DNA reads TGCGCCAGCAGCCCGGGGACAGCGGGAGTCACCATATATTTT.

V usage is TRBV5-4 and J usage is TRBJ1-2; 7 positions match TRBD1. Trimming took 4 bases from V and 1 from J; bases not matched to a gene: 13. Germline CDR1 reads SGHNT; CDR2 reads YYREEE (reference sequence). The CDR3 extends over 17 amino acids. The CDR3 bases are TGTGCCAGCAGCCGCCCGTTATTGGGACAGCTTAACTATGGCTACACCTTC. Translation: CASSRPLLGQLNYGYTF.

This clone was seen a single time. This specimen includes other DNA sequences encoding the same CDR3. The gene calls are TRBV9 and TRBJ2-2, with unresolved D. Germline lookup yields CDR1 SGDLS and CDR2 YYNGEE. The CDR3 contains 14 residues. Trimming took off 0 bases at V and 3 bases at J, with 6 bases between the two ends. The CDR3 sequence: CASSVVPDTGELFF. The CDR3 DNA is TGTGCCAGCAGCGTAGTTCCCGACACCGGGGAGCTGTTTTTT.

In its sample, this clone was seen once. This chain uses TRBV30 with TRBJ1-2; 7 nucleotides align to TRBD1. This CDR3 has 17 amino acids. Germline trimming cut 2 bases from V and 1 base from J; bases unmatched to any gene: 13. Germline V gene sequence: CDR1 GTSNPN, CDR2 SVGIG (reference sequence). CDR3 nucleotide sequence: TGTGCCTGGAGTCCCAGGTGGGACAGAGACTTTAACTATGGCTACACCTTC. Translating gives CAWSPRWDRDFNYGYTF.

This sequence joins TRBV11-2 and TRBJ2-2, with D perhaps TRBD2 (7 bases). The CDR3 covers 11 residues. The germline CDR1 and CDR2 sequences are SGHAT and FQNNGV. The CDR3 sequence: CATLGGRELFF. In DNA form, the CDR3 reads TGTGCGACCCTGGGGGGGCGGGAGCTGTTTTTT. Drawing the rest from reference TRBV11-2 and TRBJ2-2, the complete variable domain is EAGVAQSPRYKIIEKRQSVAFWCNPISGHATLYWYQQILGQGPKLLIQFQNNGVVDDSQLPKDRFSAERLKGVDSTLKIQPAKLEDSAVYLCATLGGRELFFGEGSRLTVL.

V and J are TRBV10-2 and TRBJ1-2; 9 positions match TRBD1. The V gene's germline CDR1 is WSHSY and CDR2 SAAADI. V was pared by 5 bases and J by 8 bases, with 6 bases of the junction left unmatched. The length of the CDR3 is 13 residues. The CDR3 DNA reads as TGCGCCAGCAGTTTACAGGGGGCGCAGGGCTACACCTTC. This gives the protein CASSLQGAQGYTF.

The chain links TRBV12-3 or TRBV12-4 to TRBJ2-1; 11 positions match TRBD2. CDR3 length: 13 amino acids. The ends lost 8 bases at V and 7 bases at J; junction bases unmatched: 4. Here the CDR3 reads CASLAGGRNEQFF. The CDR3 DNA is TGTGCCAGCCTAGCGGGAGGTAGGAATGAGCAGTTCTTC.

The genes are TRBV4-3 and TRBJ1-1; D not certain. CDR3 length: 14 amino acids. In germline, CDR1 is LGHNA, CDR2 YSLEER. V lost 0 bases and J lost 1, with 6 bases in between. This chain's CDR3 is CASSQDLANTEAFF. For the CDR3, the DNA is TGCGCCAGCAGCCAAGATTTGGCGAACACTGAAGCTTTCTTT.

The gene calls are TRBV9 and TRBJ2-1; D gene ambiguous. From germline, CDR1 is SGDLS and CDR2 YYNGEE. V lost 3 bases and J lost 3, with 7 bases in between. This CDR3 is built from 13 residues. The CDR3 sequence: CASSEPGYNEQFF. DNA for the CDR3: TGTGCCAGCAGCGAGCCCGGCTACAATGAGCAGTTCTTC.

The gene calls are TRBV12-3 or TRBV12-4 and TRBJ2-1; D remains unclear. Trimming took off 10 bases at V and 10 bases at J, with 14 bases between the two ends. CDR3 length equals 11 residues. The CDR3 region has the DNA TGTGCCAAGAGCACAGCTCGGGAGCAGTTCTTC. This translates into CAKSTAREQFF.

This clone was detected only a few times. V gene TRBV7-3 combines with J gene TRBJ2-5, with D maybe TRBD1 (5 bases). The CDR3 length is 12 residues. Per germline, CDR1 SGHTA and CDR2 FQGTGA. With 4 bases removed from V and 5 bases from J, the gap between germline ends came to 8 bases. The CDR3 DNA sequence: TGTGCCAGCAGCTCCCCAGGGGAGACCCAGTACTTC. It yields the protein CASSSPGETQYF.

The chain is built from TRBV18 and TRBJ1-3, with TRBD1 as a possible D gene (5 bases). The CDR3 totals 13 residues. CDR1 and CDR2 (germline): KGHSH, LQKENI. V gave up 1 base and J gave up 8 bases, with 9 bases separating them. DNA for the CDR3: TGTGCCAGCTCACCACAGGGGTTAGACACCATATATTTT. Amino acids: CASSPQGLDTIYF.

This chain links TRBV5-5 with TRBJ2-7; 11 bases are a match to TRBD1. Germline CDR1 SGHKS, CDR2 YYEKEE (reference sequence). The CDR3 is 16 residues long. J gave up 2 bases and V 0 bases, and 4 bases lay outside the gene matches. CDR3 residues: CASSLEGTGGPYEQYV. The CDR3 nucleotides are TGTGCCAGCAGCTTGGAGGGGACAGGGGGTCCCTACGAGCAGTACGTC.

This chain joins TRBV20-1 and TRBJ2-1; 8 bases are shared with TRBD2. V lost 3 bases to trimming and J lost 6 bases; unmatched junction nucleotides: 7. This CDR3 comprises 14 residues. CDR1 DFQATT and CDR2 SNEGSKA come from the germline V gene (reference sequence). CDR3 bases: TGCAGTGCTAGTCCCACTAGCGGATCCAATGAGCAGTTCTTC. Protein sequence: CSASPTSGSNEQFF.

The rearrangement links TRBV5-1 to TRBJ1-5; 7 nucleotides line up with TRBD1. Unmatched junction bases numbered 4, after V lost 4 bases and J lost 3 bases. The CDR3 contains 14 residues. Germline V lookup: CDR1 SGHRS, CDR2 YFSETQ. The CDR3 bases are TGCGCCAGCAGCCCAGGGACAGTCAATCAGCCCCAGCATTTT. It codes for CASSPGTVNQPQHF.

This chain uses TRBV6-5 with TRBJ1-6; 8 positions agree with TRBD1. Looked up from germline, CDR1 is MNHEY and CDR2 is SVGAGI. After removal of 6 bases from V and 7 bases from J, the junction contained 8 bases not matched to a gene. This CDR3 is built from 15 residues. The CDR3 spells CASRRGQGGNSPLHF. The CDR3 DNA is TGTGCCAGCAGGCGCGGACAGGGCGGAAATTCACCCCTCCACTTT.

The chain uses TRBV5-6 and TRBJ2-7; tentative D call: TRBD1 (5 bases). V was trimmed by 7 bases and J by 7 bases, leaving 21 bases between them. The CDR3 runs to 14 residues. Germline V gene lookup returns CDR1 SGHDT and CDR2 YYEEEE. The CDR3 loop reads CASGPRALGVEQYV. CDR3 sequence (DNA): TGTGCCAGCGGACCCCGGGCCCTAGGGGTGGAGCAGTACGTC.

The CDR3 protein is CASSPQTYTGDLADTQYF. The CDR3 coding sequence is TGTGCCAGCAGCCCCCAGACCTATACAGGGGATCTGGCAGATACGCAGTATTTT. The chain joins TRBV11-2 to TRBJ2-3; 7 bases align to TRBD1. Trimming removed 5 bases from V and 4 bases from J; junction bases left unmatched: 18. The CDR3 has 18 amino acids. The germline CDR1 and CDR2 sequences are SGHAT and FQNNGV.

The chain carries TRBV9 and TRBJ2-5, with D possibly matching TRBD1 (6 bases). Trimming removed 2 bases at V and 4 bases at J, with 9 bases between. Germline V CDR1 and CDR2: SGDLS, YYNGEE. The CDR3 is 13 residues long. In DNA, the CDR3 is TGTGCCAGCAGCGTCAGGGGTGGAGAGACCCAGTACTTC. Its protein is CASSVRGGETQYF.

V gene TRBV11-2 combines with J gene TRBJ2-3; D remains ambiguous. With 6 bases removed from V and 5 bases from J, the gap between germline ends came to 9 bases. Germline CDR1 reads SGHAT; CDR2 reads FQNNGV. The CDR3 extends over 12 amino acids. As DNA, the CDR3 is TGTGCCAGCAGACACATACGAGATACGCAGTATTTT. Translation: CASRHIRDTQYF. Looking up the rest from reference TRBV11-2 and TRBJ2-3 gives the full variable domain: EAGVAQSPRYKIIEKRQSVAFWCNPISGHATLYWYQQILGQGPKLLIQFQNNGVVDDSQLPKDRFSAERLKGVDSTLKIQPAKLEDSAVYLCASRHIRDTQYFGPGTRLTVL.

This sequence joins TRBV18 and TRBJ1-1; D is perhaps TRBD1 (5 bases). V was trimmed by 3 bases and J by 3 bases, leaving 14 bases between them. Germline CDR1 is KGHSH and CDR2 is LQKENI. The CDR3 spans 15 residues. CDR3 sequence reads: CASSPDLGGDTEAFF. The CDR3 DNA is TGTGCCAGCTCACCGGATTTGGGAGGGGACACTGAAGCTTTCTTT.

This sequence joins TRBV6-5 and TRBJ2-1; D is unclear. Germline CDR1 reads MNHEY; CDR2 reads SVGAGI. CDR3 length: 14 residues. V lost 10 bases and J 1 base, leaving 14 bases between the germline ends. In DNA form, the CDR3 reads TGTGCCAACGCCGAGGCAGTTTCCTACAATGAGCAGTTCTTC. It translates to CANAEAVSYNEQFF.

This sequence joins TRBV4-1 and TRBJ1-1; 9 bases agree with TRBD1. V shed 5 bases, J shed 5 bases, and the junction held 9 bases outside the gene matches. The V gene's germline CDR1 is MGHRA and CDR2 YSYEKL. The CDR3 length is 15 residues. CDR3 protein: CASSSWTGARTEAFF. The CDR3 DNA sequence: TGCGCCAGCAGCTCCTGGACAGGGGCGAGAACTGAAGCTTTCTTT.

The rearrangement links TRBV6-5 to TRBJ2-7; possibly TRBD2 for D (6 bases). The CDR3 loop spans 13 amino acids. V dropped 7 bases and J dropped 2 bases, with 12 bases sitting between them. CDR1 and CDR2 from the germline V gene are MNHEY and SVGAGI. The CDR3 protein is CASMRGRPYEQYV. The CDR3 nucleotides read TGTGCCAGCATGCGGGGTCGTCCCTACGAGCAGTACGTC.